These T cell receptor beta chains were read from a single sample in a study of blood T cells in healthy people across ages. One entry per CDR3 protein, called by TCRdb with MiXCR from the 5' RACE reads. The table includes around 1,700,000 distinct CDR3 sequences, under 30% detected once. The sample comprised blood. These receptors were collected from a woman in her twenties or thirties in good health. The CDR3 runs from the conserved cysteine through the conserved F or W. Fields, in order: D gene, J gene, clone size, V gene, CDR3 DNA, CDR3 protein. A D gene is named only where the DNA matches it firmly. The size field is filled for only some rows; it gives once, few, many or a size class.

TRBD2	TRBJ2-1	.	TRBV7-9	TGTGCCAGCAGCTTAGTTATAGCGGGAGGATCTGAGCAGTTCTTC	CASSLVIAGGSEQFF
.	TRBJ1-5	.	TRBV5-4	TGTGCCAGCAGCTCGGACCCGACAGGTTCGGAGCCCCAGCATTTT	CASSSDPTGSEPQHF
.	TRBJ1-5	.	TRBV4-1	TGCGCCAGCAGCCAACAGGACCGGACTCGGGGGCCCCAGCATTTT	CASSQQDRTRGPQHF
TRBD1	TRBJ1-4	.	TRBV20-1	TGCAGTGCTAGATTACTACGGGACAGGGGAAGAGAAAAACTGTTTTTT	CSARLLRDRGREKLFF
.	TRBJ2-7	many	TRBV29-1	TGCAGCGTTGAAGTCGGAAACTACGAGCAGTACTTC	CSVEVGNYEQYF
TRBD2	TRBJ2-3	.	TRBV28	TGTGCCAGTATGCTAGCGGGGGGCACAGATACGCAGTATTTT	CASMLAGGTDTQYF
.	TRBJ1-2	.	TRBV28	TGTGCCAGCGGAGAAGGTGGGGTTTTAACTGGCTACACCTTC	CASGEGGVLTGYTF
.	TRBJ1-2	many	TRBV27	TGTGCCAGCAGCTCTGTGGAGGGAAAATACTATGGCTACACCTTC	CASSSVEGKYYGYTF
TRBD2	TRBJ2-1	.	TRBV3-1	TGTGCCAGCAGCCGACCGGGACTAGCGCAAAAAAGTAAAAACAATGAGCAGTTCTTC	CASSRPGLAQKSKNNEQFF
.	TRBJ1-1	few	TRBV29-1	TGCAGCGTTGTCAAACCCATGAACACTGAAGCTTTCTTT	CSVVKPMNTEAFF
TRBD2	TRBJ2-7	few	TRBV5-6	TGTGCCAGCAGCTTTGCGGCGGGGGGGGCCTACGAGCAGTACTTC	CASSFAAGGAYEQYF
.	TRBJ2-5	many	TRBV7-6	TGTGCCAGCAGCTTAACCGGACAGCAAGAGACCCAGTACTTC	CASSLTGQQETQYF
TRBD2	TRBJ2-7	.	TRBV20-1	TGCAGTGCTAGAGATGTTGGCGGGAGCGAGCAGTACTTC	CSARDVGGSEQYF
.	TRBJ1-4	few	TRBV28	TGTGCCAGCTCAATCGTAGGGCGCGACTCTAATGAAAAACTGTTTTTT	CASSIVGRDSNEKLFF
TRBD2	TRBJ2-1	few	TRBV5-1	TGCGCCAGCAGCCCACCGGCGGGGGTCCGAGGGAATGAGCAGTTCTTC	CASSPPAGVRGNEQFF
.	TRBJ1-2	.	TRBV28	TGTGCCATCCAGACACAGGACTATGGCTACACCTTC	CAIQTQDYGYTF
.	TRBJ2-4	.	TRBV15	TGTGCCACCAGCAGAGATTTGGGACCCGTAGCCAAAAACATTCAGTACTTC	CATSRDLGPVAKNIQYF
.	TRBJ2-4	.	TRBV21-1	TGTGCCAGCAGCAAAGGTCCCCGGGGCATAACCAAAAACATTCAGTACTTC	CASSKGPRGITKNIQYF
TRBD1	TRBJ1-2	few	TRBV29-1	TGCAGCGTTACAGGGGGGACTAACTATGGCTACACCTTC	CSVTGGTNYGYTF
.	TRBJ1-4	few	TRBV20-1	TGCAGTGGGACGGTCCCGGCCAATGAAAAACTGTTTTTT	CSGTVPANEKLFF
TRBD2	TRBJ2-7	many	TRBV20-1	TGCAGTGCTAGAGGGCCCGGCGGGACTAGCTCCTACGAGCAGTACTTC	CSARGPGGTSSYEQYF
.	TRBJ2-1	.	TRBV27	TGTGCCAGCAGGCCCTCGGCCTTCTTTAGCGAGAGGACCTACAATGAGCAGTTCTTC	CASRPSAFFSERTYNEQFF
.	TRBJ1-2	few	TRBV7-2	TGTGCCAGCAGCTTGCGGACCTCCCAGCAGTATGGCTACACCTTC	CASSLRTSQQYGYTF
TRBD2	TRBJ2-1	.	TRBV20-1	TGCAGTGCCCCTAGGACTAGCGCAAGCTCCTACAATGAGCAGTTCTTC	CSAPRTSASSYNEQFF
.	TRBJ1-2	.	TRBV29-1	TGCAGCGCCGAGGGGGTTTCCTATGGCTACACCTTC	CSAEGVSYGYTF
.	TRBJ1-2	.	TRBV6-2/TRBV6-3	TGTGCCAGCAGTACCCCGGCACCAGCTTTAGAAGCTAACTATGGCTACACCTTC	CASSTPAPALEANYGYTF
.	TRBJ2-7	few	TRBV3-1	TGTGCCAGCAGCCAAGATCAAGCCAGGGACGAGCAGTACTTC	CASSQDQARDEQYF
TRBD2	TRBJ2-1	.	TRBV7-3	TGTGCCAGCAGCCGGGGACTAGCGGGGTCCTACAATGAGCAGTTCTTC	CASSRGLAGSYNEQFF
.	TRBJ2-1	few	TRBV7-2	TGTGCCAGCAGCCCACACCGGGTCAACAATGAGCAGTTCTTC	CASSPHRVNNEQFF
TRBD1	TRBJ2-1	.	TRBV24-1	TGTGCCACCAGTGATGCTCGGACAGGGGGCTCCTACAATGAGCAGTTCTTC	CATSDARTGGSYNEQFF
.	TRBJ1-2	few	TRBV12-3/TRBV12-4	TGTGCCAGCAGTTTAGCCGTCAGACGAATGGGGGGCTACACCTTC	CASSLAVRRMGGYTF
.	TRBJ1-2	.	TRBV2	TGTGCCAGCAGTGATAGAGACCGAGGCTGCACCTTC	CASSDRDRGCTF
TRBD2	TRBJ2-7	.	TRBV7-8	TGTGCCGGCAGCTTAGCGCTAGCGGCCTACGAGCAGTACTTC	CAGSLALAAYEQYF
TRBD2	TRBJ2-1	.	TRBV5-5	TGTGCCAGCAGCTTGAGCGGGGGGGAGAGGAGGCAGTTCTTC	CASSLSGGERRQFF
TRBD1	TRBJ2-7	.	TRBV5-6	TGTGCCAGCAGCCTCGGGACAGGCCACTACGAGCAGTACTTC	CASSLGTGHYEQYF
.	TRBJ2-7	.	TRBV12-3/TRBV12-4	TGTGCCAGCAGTTTAATGGGGACCACCTACGAGCAGTACTTC	CASSLMGTTYEQYF
.	TRBJ2-5	few	TRBV5-1	TGCGCCAGCAGCTTGGATACCGGAGAAAAGACCCAGTACTTC	CASSLDTGEKTQYF
.	TRBJ2-7	many	TRBV24-1	TGTGCCACCAGTGATTTGCGTTGTTGGGGTTCGTACGAGCAGTACTTC	CATSDLRCWGSYEQYF
TRBD2	TRBJ2-4	.	TRBV7-2	TGTGCCAGCAGTCCAAGAACTAGCGGGGGGGCCCAAAACATTCAGTACTTC	CASSPRTSGGAQNIQYF
TRBD1	TRBJ2-4	many	TRBV29-1	TGCAGCGCTGGGGGACAGGGGAACATTCAGTACTTC	CSAGGQGNIQYF
.	TRBJ2-3	.	TRBV10-3	TGTGCCATCCGGGGAAGCACAGATACGCAGTATTTT	CAIRGSTDTQYF
TRBD2	TRBJ2-7	few	TRBV2	TGTGCCAGCAGTGAAGCCGGGACCCGGGTGAGCGGGACTCTGGACGAGCAGTACTTC	CASSEAGTRVSGTLDEQYF